This TCR beta chain was identified in a study of shared clonotypes between healthy human individuals. Overall study context: The plates for each donor numbered three CD4 naive, three CD4 memory, two CD8 naive and one CD8 memory.

Here immunoSEQ multiplex PCR was the method, and the copy in TCRdb shows in-frame clones only, minus some. The repertoire holds fewer than 2.5 million clones, with under 95% as singletons. V lost 5 bases and J 7 bases, leaving 17 bases between the germline ends. This CDR3 region has 15 residues. Germline CDR1 is MDHEN and CDR2 is SYDVKM. The V call is TRBV28, the J call TRBJ2-2; unclear D gene. The sequence was collected from a man aged 18 to 29 in good health. Some clones in this sample may be carry-over from other donors' samples. Sequencing input: naive CD4+ T cells from PBMCs. The subset is: CD45RA+ positively selected. The CDR3: CASSAPSRLSGELFF. The DNA for the CDR3 is TGTGCCAGCAGTGCCCCTTCTAGACTCAGCGGGGAGCTGTTTTTT.